This section outlines one T cell receptor (beta chain) sequence together with its context. The record originates from a study of blood T cell repertoires in COVID-19. As for the study in general: T cells, B-cell-depleted T cells, or PBMCs provided the cDNA or gDNA that served as material.

Assay: immunoSEQ multiplex PCR; the TCRdb copy retains only in-frame clones and omits some. The sample records around 99,000 clones, more than 70% being singletons. The sequencing input was peripheral blood. The clonotype originates from a man in his sixties or seventies with acute or convalescent COVID-19.

The CDR3 reads CASTWTYGYTF. CDR3 DNA sequence: TGTGCCAGCACTTGGACTTATGGCTACACCTTC. This chain uses TRBV6-5 with TRBJ1-2, with D unresolved. Trimming left V 7 bases short and J 5 bases short, with 8 bases between. The germline V gene encodes CDR1 MNHEY and CDR2 SVGAGI. This CDR3 region has 11 residues.